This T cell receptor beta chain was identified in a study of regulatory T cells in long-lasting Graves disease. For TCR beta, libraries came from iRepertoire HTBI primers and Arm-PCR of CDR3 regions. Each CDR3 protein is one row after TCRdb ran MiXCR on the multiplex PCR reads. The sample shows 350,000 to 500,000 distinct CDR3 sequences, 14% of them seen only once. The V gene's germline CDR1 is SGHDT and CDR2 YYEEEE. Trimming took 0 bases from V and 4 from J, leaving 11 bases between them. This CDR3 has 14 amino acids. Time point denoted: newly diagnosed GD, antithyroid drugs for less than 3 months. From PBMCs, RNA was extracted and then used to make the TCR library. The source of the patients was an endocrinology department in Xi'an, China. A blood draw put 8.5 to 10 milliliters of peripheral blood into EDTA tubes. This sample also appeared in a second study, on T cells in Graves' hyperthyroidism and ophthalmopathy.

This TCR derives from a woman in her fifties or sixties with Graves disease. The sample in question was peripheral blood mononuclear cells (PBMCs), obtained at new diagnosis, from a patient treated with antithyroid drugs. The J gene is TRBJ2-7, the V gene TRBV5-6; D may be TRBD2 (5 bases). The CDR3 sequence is CASSLEPSTYEQYF. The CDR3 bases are TGTGCCAGCAGCTTGGAACCTAGCACGTACGAGCAGTACTTC.